This TCR beta chain is drawn from a study of monozygotic twins with inflammatory bowel disease. The length of the CDR3 is 16 residues. Germline lookup yields CDR1 MNHEY and CDR2 SMNVEV (reference sequence). A template switching step added UMIs, each with a 6-nucleotide sample barcode. TCRdb reprocessed the 5' RACE reads; each CDR3 protein has one entry and no DNA is given. This listing includes more than 300,000 distinct CDR3 sequences. Turning to this clonotype: Antigen unknown.

General study points: Variability in patient repertoires may have come partly from differing immunosuppressive treatments. Sharing of clonotypes with others was lower in IBD patients than in healthy twins, and this was especially so with disease activity.

The receptor was derived from a human donor with ulcerative colitis or Crohn's disease, or a healthy co-twin of an affected twin (not recorded which). The chain couples TRBV27 to TRBJ2-2; TCRdb gives TRBD1 as the D gene, but with no DNA this cannot be confirmed. Sequences were obtained from blood. This chain's CDR3 is CASTPIPLGYTGELFF.